This T cell receptor beta chain came from a study of shared clonotypes between healthy human individuals. Whole-study findings and limits: Around 5.4% of naive CD4 clonotypes were common to a few donors.

Measured with immunoSEQ multiplex PCR; TCRdb has only the in-frame clones, and not every one. Found here are about 2.2 million clones, about 94% of them singletons; the top ten hold over 1.5%. The CDR3 loop spans 15 amino acids. Germline-derived CDR1 and CDR2 are SGHDT and YYEEEE. With 4 bases clipped from V and 4 bases from J, the junction kept 5 bases outside the gene matches. Naive CD8 cells comprised CD45RO-negative, CCR7-positively selected cells, excluding terminally differentiated effector memory CD45RA+ cells. About this clone: Its antigen remains unknown.

The sample taken for sequencing was naive CD8+ T cells from PBMCs. The gene calls are TRBV5-6 and TRBJ2-1; the match to TRBD2 covers 10 bases. The origin of this receptor is a man aged 18 to 35 in good health. Some clones in this sample may be carry-over from other donors' samples. The CDR3 DNA reads TGTGCCAGCAGCCCGGGACTAGCGCTGTACAATGAGCAGTTCTTC. The encoded protein is CASSPGLALYNEQFF.